This paragraph covers one T cell receptor (beta chain) sequence. What it recognizes is unknown. These data originate in a study of shared clonotypes between healthy human individuals. Study conclusions and caveats: Among the subsets, naive ones generally showed larger estimated richness than memory ones.

TCRdb keeps only in-frame clones here, not all; method: immunoSEQ multiplex PCR. Of fewer than 2.5 million clones listed, approximately 93% are singletons. The donors were adults (healthy and HIV-negative) with no recent acute infections or vaccinations. The CDR3 covers 19 residues. V gave up 1 base and J gave up 9 bases; unmatched junction bases: 18. Germline V gives CDR1 SGDLS, CDR2 YYNGEE. Sequencing was carried out using naive CD4+ T cells from PBMCs. The sample's subset: CD45RA+ positively selected. The clonotype originates from a young man in good health. Some clones in this sample may be carry-over from other donors' samples. This chain links TRBV9 with TRBJ2-1; TRBD2 aligns across 11 bases. The CDR3 DNA reads as TGTGCCAGCAGCGTATCAACCTCTACTAGCGGGAGATGGGGTGGTGAGCAGTTCTTC. Translating gives CASSVSTSTSGRWGGEQFF.